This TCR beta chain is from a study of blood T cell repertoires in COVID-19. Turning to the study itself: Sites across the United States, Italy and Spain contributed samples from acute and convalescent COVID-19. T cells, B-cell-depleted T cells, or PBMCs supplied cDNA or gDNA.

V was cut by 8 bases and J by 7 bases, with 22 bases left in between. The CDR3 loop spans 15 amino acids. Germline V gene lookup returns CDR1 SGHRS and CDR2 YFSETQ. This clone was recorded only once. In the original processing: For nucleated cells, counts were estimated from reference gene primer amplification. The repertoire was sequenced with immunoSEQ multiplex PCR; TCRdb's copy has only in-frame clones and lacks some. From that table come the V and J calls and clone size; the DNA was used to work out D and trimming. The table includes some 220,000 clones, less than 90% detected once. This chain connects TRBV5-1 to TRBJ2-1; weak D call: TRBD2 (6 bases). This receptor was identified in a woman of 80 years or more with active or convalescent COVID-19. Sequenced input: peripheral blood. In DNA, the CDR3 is TGCGCCAGTAGAGGGACTCCCACTGAATTTAATGAGCAGTTCTTC. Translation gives CASRGTPTEFNEQFF.